Listed here are 25 T cell receptor beta chains from one sample, sequenced in a study of blood T cell repertoires in COVID-19. TCRdb's copy holds only in-frame clones and misses some; the assay was immunoSEQ multiplex PCR. The sample lists about 470,000 clones; roughly 87% were seen once. Sequencing was carried out using PBMCs or T cells enriched from blood (not recorded which). Receptors were obtained from a woman aged 18-29 years who had recovered from COVID-19.

J is TRBJ1-5 and V is TRBV30; the match to TRBD1 covers 9 bases. Germline V gene data show CDR1 as GTSNPN and CDR2 as SVGIG (reference sequence). V was pared by 2 bases and J by 1 base, with 6 bases of the junction left unmatched. This CDR3 has 16 residues. CDR3 in amino acids: CAWSRDRVESNQPQHF. CDR3 coding DNA: TGTGCCTGGAGTAGGGACAGGGTGGAGAGCAATCAGCCCCAGCATTTT.

The chain has TRBV30 and TRBJ1-1; D might be TRBD1 (6 bases). The germline V gene has CDR1 GTSNPN and CDR2 SVGIG (reference sequence). The length of the CDR3 is 12 residues. The V end lost 7 bases, the J end lost 6 bases, and 15 bases lay between the germline ends. The CDR3 spells CASGQFGPEAFF. The CDR3 nucleotides read TGTGCCTCCGGACAGTTCGGCCCTGAAGCTTTCTTT.

V is TRBV5-4 and J is TRBJ1-2; D is possibly TRBD1 (6 bases). CDR3 size: 17 residues. The V gene's germline CDR1 is SGHNT and CDR2 YYREEE (reference sequence). V was pared by 1 base and J by 6 bases, with 22 bases between. CDR3 amino acids: CASSLYGAGDALDGYTF. The CDR3 DNA is TGTGCCAGCAGCTTGTACGGGGCAGGGGATGCATTGGATGGCTACACCTTC.

The rearrangement links TRBV6-5 to TRBJ1-6, with D perhaps TRBD1 (5 bases). The CDR3 has 13 residues. V dropped 10 bases and J dropped 9 bases, with 16 bases sitting between them. Germline V gene lookup returns CDR1 MNHEY and CDR2 SVGAGI. DNA of the CDR3: TGTGCCACCATGGGGGGGGTGGGTTCACCCCTCCACTTT. Translated, it gives CATMGGVGSPLHF.

V is TRBV12-3 or TRBV12-4 and J is TRBJ1-6; D unresolved. This CDR3 contains 13 residues. Trimming removed 4 bases from V and 7 bases from J, with 8 bases in between. In DNA, the CDR3 is TGTGCCAGCAGTTACAGAAAAAATTCACCCCTCCACTTT. Translating gives CASSYRKNSPLHF.

V gene TRBV2 combines with J gene TRBJ2-7; D is possibly TRBD1 (6 bases). This CDR3 contains 15 residues. Trimming shortened V by 0 bases and J by 0 bases, and 9 bases separated the two germline ends. Germline CDR1 and CDR2: SNHLY and FYNNEI. CDR3 amino acids: CASSEADRSSYEQYF. The DNA of the CDR3 is TGTGCCAGCAGTGAAGCCGACAGGAGCTCCTACGAGCAGTACTTC. Full variable domain (rest looked up from reference TRBV2 and TRBJ2-7): EPEVTQTPSHQVTQMGQEVILRCVPISNHLYFYWYRQILGQKVEFLVSFYNNEISEKSEIFDDQFSVERPDGSNFTLKIRSTKLEDSAMYFCASSEADRSSYEQYFGPGTRLTVT.

This rearrangement joins TRBV5-6 to TRBJ2-3; possible D gene TRBD2, 6 bases. From germline, CDR1 is SGHDT and CDR2 YYEEEE. The CDR3 spans 14 residues. V was cut by 2 bases and J by 9 bases, with 16 bases left in between. The CDR3: CASSLKNGAGTQYF. The CDR3 coding sequence is TGTGCCAGCAGCTTAAAAAATGGGGCGGGGACGCAGTATTTT.

V and J are TRBV7-9 and TRBJ2-2, with 7 bases identical to TRBD1. Trimming took 3 bases from V and 7 from J; bases not matched to a gene: 5. The CDR3 contains 14 residues. Germline assignment: CDR1 SEHNR and CDR2 FQNEAQ (reference sequence). The CDR3 region has the DNA TGTGCCAGCAGCTTTCAGGGGGAGATCGGGGAGCTGTTTTTT. It specifies CASSFQGEIGELFF.

The J gene is TRBJ1-2, the V gene TRBV3-1 (or the pseudogene TRBV3-2), with D possibly being TRBD1 (6 bases). Germline V CDR1 and CDR2: LGHDT, YNNKEL (reference sequence). Trimming shortened V by 2 bases and J by 3 bases, and 7 bases separated the two germline ends. This CDR3 is built from 13 residues. The CDR3 sequence: CASSQRGYYGYTF. The CDR3, as DNA: TGTGCCAGCAGCCAAAGGGGGTACTATGGCTACACCTTC.

This sequence joins TRBV20-1 and TRBJ1-1; tentative D call: TRBD1 (5 bases). V lost 6 bases and J lost 11, with 16 bases in between. Germline V gene sequence: CDR1 DFQATT, CDR2 SNEGSKA (reference sequence). The CDR3 totals 11 residues. DNA for the CDR3: TGCAGTGCCCCAAGTGGGGGGTATGCTTTCTTT. Its translation is CSAPSGGYAFF.

This chain joins TRBV5-1 and TRBJ2-3, with D possibly TRBD2 on 6 matching bases. Germline V gene data show CDR1 as SGHRS and CDR2 as YFSETQ. V was clipped by 7 bases and J by 0 bases, with 12 bases between them. There are 14 residues in the CDR3. CDR3 sequence (DNA): TGCGCCAGCCGACCGGGAGCTAGCACAGATACGCAGTATTTT. Protein sequence: CASRPGASTDTQYF.

The gene calls are TRBV4-1 and TRBJ1-1, with 7 bases identical to TRBD1. The V gene's germline CDR1 is MGHRA and CDR2 YSYEKL. This CDR3 is 16 amino acids long. V lost 4 bases to trimming and J lost 0 bases; unmatched junction nucleotides: 8. The CDR3 is CASSPTPGQMNTEAFF. The CDR3 nucleotides are TGCGCCAGCAGCCCTACCCCGGGACAGATGAACACTGAAGCTTTCTTT.

The chain is built from TRBV30 and TRBJ2-5; D remains ambiguous. Trimming took 2 bases from V and 0 from J, leaving 7 bases between them. The length of the CDR3 is 13 residues. Germline assignment: CDR1 GTSNPN and CDR2 SVGIG (reference sequence). The chain's CDR3 is CAWSSVYQETQYF. Written as DNA, the CDR3 is TGTGCCTGGAGTTCAGTGTACCAAGAGACCCAGTACTTC.

V usage is TRBV10-3 and J usage is TRBJ2-7; possibly TRBD2 for D (5 bases). Looked up from germline, CDR1 is ENHRY and CDR2 is SYGVKD. The germline V and J ends were trimmed by 5 bases and 7 bases, with 15 bases remaining between them. The length of the CDR3 is 13 residues. CDR3 residues: CAISSGITEEQYF. The CDR3 DNA reads TGTGCCATCAGTTCGGGAATTACGGAAGAGCAGTACTTC.

The chain uses TRBV2 and TRBJ1-2; a weak D match, TRBD1 (6 bases). With 6 bases removed from V and 4 bases from J, the gap between germline ends came to 15 bases. Germline V gene lookup returns CDR1 SNHLY and CDR2 FYNNEI. CDR3 length: 14 residues. The CDR3 region has the DNA TGTGCCAGCAGGAGGGAACAGGGATCCTATGGCTACACCTTC. Residues: CASRREQGSYGYTF.

V is TRBV29-1 and J is TRBJ1-1; D gene uncertain. This CDR3 has 11 amino acids. V was cut by 5 bases and J by 6 bases, with 10 bases left in between. Germline assignment: CDR1 SQVTM and CDR2 ANQGSEA. In DNA, the CDR3 is TGCAGCGTTCGGGATGGGTCTGAAGCTTTCTTT. This codes for CSVRDGSEAFF.

The chain combines TRBV7-2 with TRBJ1-1; the D gene is possibly TRBD1 (6 bases). V dropped 4 bases and J dropped 11 bases, with 20 bases sitting between them. Germline V gene data show CDR1 as SGHTA and CDR2 as FQGNSA. CDR3 size: 14 residues. The CDR3 sequence: CASSSGATGGPAFF. CDR3 nucleotide sequence: TGTGCCAGCAGCTCTGGGGCGACGGGGGGGCCGGCTTTCTTT.

The genes are TRBV19 and TRBJ1-5; 8 nucleotides match TRBD1. The CDR3 has 14 amino acids. The J segment lost 5 bases and the V segment lost 3 bases, leaving 3 bases of the junction unmatched. CDR1 LNHDA and CDR2 SQIVND come from the germline V gene (reference sequence). CDR3 sequence: CASSMDRADQPQHF. The CDR3 region has the DNA TGTGCCAGTAGTATGGACAGGGCGGATCAGCCCCAGCATTTT.

This clone was found once. This rearrangement joins TRBV2 to TRBJ2-5, with 10 nucleotides matching TRBD2. V shed 2 bases and J 5 bases; nucleotides not matched to a gene: 17. The germline V gene has CDR1 SNHLY and CDR2 FYNNEI. This CDR3 contains 19 residues. The CDR3 loop reads CASSEIGSSGGDLGETQYF. CDR3 coding DNA: TGTGCCAGCAGTGAAATAGGGTCTAGCGGGGGAGACCTGGGGGAGACCCAGTACTTC.

The chain joins TRBV15 to TRBJ1-3, with 7 bases aligning to TRBD1. The trim removed 0 bases at V and 1 base at J, leaving 6 bases unmatched. The CDR3 is 17 amino acids. CDR1 is LNHNV and CDR2 is YYDKDF in the germline V gene (reference sequence). CDR3 residues: CATSRERGGYSGNTIYF. CDR3 DNA sequence: TGTGCCACCAGCAGAGAGAGAGGGGGCTATTCTGGAAACACCATATATTTT.

In this sample, this clone turned up a few times. This sequence joins TRBV5-4 and TRBJ2-7; TRBD1 matches 9 bases. Trimming removed 1 base from V and 2 bases from J; junction bases left unmatched: 4. The CDR3 length is 15 residues. Germline V gives CDR1 SGHNT, CDR2 YYREEE (reference sequence). In nucleotides, the CDR3 is TGTGCCAGCAGCTTGACGGGACAGGGAACCTACGAGCAGTACTTC. Residues: CASSLTGQGTYEQYF.

V gene TRBV24-1 combines with J gene TRBJ2-1, with D possibly matching TRBD2 (7 bases). This CDR3 contains 17 residues. CDR1 is KGHDR and CDR2 is SFDVKD in the germline V gene. V was shortened by 4 bases and J by 7 bases, with 22 bases between the two germline ends. The CDR3 nucleotides read TGTGCCACCAGTGAGCCCGAAGGGGGGGCGCGTAGGAATGAGCAGTTCTTC. It encodes CATSEPEGGARRNEQFF.

The chain couples TRBV5-1 to TRBJ2-7; TRBD2 might be the D (6 bases). Germline lookup yields CDR1 SGHRS and CDR2 YFSETQ. V lost 0 bases to trimming and J lost 1 base, with 14 bases between them. The CDR3 spans 16 residues. The CDR3 region has the DNA TGCGCCAGCAGCTTGGTTCCATTGGGGGGTTCCTACGAGCAGTACTTC. This sequence encodes CASSLVPLGGSYEQYF. Filled out from reference TRBV5-1 and TRBJ2-7, the complete variable domain reads KAGVTQTPRYLIKTRGQQVTLSCSPISGHRSVSWYQQTPGQGLQFLFEYFSETQRNKGNFPGRFSGRQFSNSRSEMNVSTLELGDSALYLCASSLVPLGGSYEQYFGPGTRLTVT.

The chain carries TRBV10-2 and TRBJ1-1; D is undetermined. Germline CDR1 reads WSHSY; CDR2 reads SAAADI. The CDR3 loop spans 15 amino acids. V was shortened by 0 bases and J by 1 base, with 9 bases between the two germline ends. In nucleotides, the CDR3 is TGCGCCAGCAGTGAGTCGCGACTTACGAACACTGAAGCTTTCTTT. It yields the protein CASSESRLTNTEAFF.

The chain has TRBV5-6 and TRBJ1-2; tentatively, D is TRBD1 (6 bases). The germline V gene encodes CDR1 SGHDT and CDR2 YYEEEE. Trimming took 4 bases from V and 8 from J, leaving 21 bases between them. The CDR3 length is 15 residues. The CDR3 reads CASSPLGAILGGYTF. The DNA for the CDR3 is TGTGCCAGCAGCCCCTTGGGGGCTATCCTCGGGGGCTACACCTTC.